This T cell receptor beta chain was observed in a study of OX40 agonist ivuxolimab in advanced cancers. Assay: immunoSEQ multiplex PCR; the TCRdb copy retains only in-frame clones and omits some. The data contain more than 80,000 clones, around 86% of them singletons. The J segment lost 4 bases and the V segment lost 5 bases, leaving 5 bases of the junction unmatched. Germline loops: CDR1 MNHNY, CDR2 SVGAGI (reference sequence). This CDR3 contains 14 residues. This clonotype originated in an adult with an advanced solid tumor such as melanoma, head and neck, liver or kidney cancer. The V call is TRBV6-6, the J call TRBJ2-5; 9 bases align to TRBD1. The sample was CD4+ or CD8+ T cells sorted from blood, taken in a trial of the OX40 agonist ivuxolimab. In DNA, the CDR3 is TGTGCCAGCAGTACCGGACAGGGGCGAGAGACCCAGTACTTC. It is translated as CASSTGQGRETQYF.